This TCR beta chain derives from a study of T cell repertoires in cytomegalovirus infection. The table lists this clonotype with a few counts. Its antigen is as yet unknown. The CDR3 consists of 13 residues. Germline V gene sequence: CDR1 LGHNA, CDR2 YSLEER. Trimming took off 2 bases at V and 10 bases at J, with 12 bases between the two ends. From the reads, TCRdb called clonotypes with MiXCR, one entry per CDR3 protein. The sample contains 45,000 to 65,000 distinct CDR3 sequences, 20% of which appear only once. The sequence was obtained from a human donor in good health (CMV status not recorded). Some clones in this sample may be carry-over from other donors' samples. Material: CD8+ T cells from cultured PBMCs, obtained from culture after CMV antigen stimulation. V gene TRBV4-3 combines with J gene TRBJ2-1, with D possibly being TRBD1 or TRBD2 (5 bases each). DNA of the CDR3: TGCGCCAGCAGCCAATCCTTCGAGGGGGAGCAGTTCTTC. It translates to CASSQSFEGEQFF.